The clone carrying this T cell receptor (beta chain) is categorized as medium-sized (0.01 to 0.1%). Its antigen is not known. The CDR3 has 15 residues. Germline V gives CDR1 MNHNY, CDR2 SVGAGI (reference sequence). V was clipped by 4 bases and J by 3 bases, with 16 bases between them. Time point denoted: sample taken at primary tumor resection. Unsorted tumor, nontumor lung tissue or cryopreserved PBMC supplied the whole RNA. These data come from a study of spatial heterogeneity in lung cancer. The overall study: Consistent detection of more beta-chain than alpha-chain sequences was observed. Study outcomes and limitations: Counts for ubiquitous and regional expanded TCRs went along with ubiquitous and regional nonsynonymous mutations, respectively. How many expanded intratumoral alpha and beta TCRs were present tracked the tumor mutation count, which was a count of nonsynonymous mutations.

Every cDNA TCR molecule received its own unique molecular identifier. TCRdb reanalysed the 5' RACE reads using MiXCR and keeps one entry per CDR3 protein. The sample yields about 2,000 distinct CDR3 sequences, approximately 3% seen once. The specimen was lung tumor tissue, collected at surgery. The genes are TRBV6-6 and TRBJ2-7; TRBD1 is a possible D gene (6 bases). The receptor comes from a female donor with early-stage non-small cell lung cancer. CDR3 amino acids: CASSLGVGQSYEQYF. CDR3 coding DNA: TGTGCCAGCAGTTTAGGGGTCGGACAGAGCTACGAGCAGTACTTC.